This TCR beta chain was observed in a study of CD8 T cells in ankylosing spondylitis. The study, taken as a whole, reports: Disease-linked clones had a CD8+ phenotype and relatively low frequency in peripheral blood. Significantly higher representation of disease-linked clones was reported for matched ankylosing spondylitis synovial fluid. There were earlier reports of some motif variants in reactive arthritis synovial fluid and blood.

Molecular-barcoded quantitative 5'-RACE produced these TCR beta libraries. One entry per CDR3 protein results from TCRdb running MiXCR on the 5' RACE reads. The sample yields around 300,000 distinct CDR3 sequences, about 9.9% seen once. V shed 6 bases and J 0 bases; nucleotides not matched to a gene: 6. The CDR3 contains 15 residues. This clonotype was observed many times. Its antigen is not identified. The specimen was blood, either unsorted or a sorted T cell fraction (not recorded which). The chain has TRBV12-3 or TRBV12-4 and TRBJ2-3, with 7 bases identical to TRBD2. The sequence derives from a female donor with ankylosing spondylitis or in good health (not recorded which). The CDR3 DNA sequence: TGTGCCAGCAGGAAGCGTAGCGGGAGCACAGATACGCAGTATTTT. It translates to CASRKRSGSTDTQYF.